This is a list of T cell receptor beta chains from one sample in a study of beta chain features in type 1 diabetes. The method was immunoSEQ multiplex PCR; TCRdb's version includes in-frame clones alone and lacks a portion of them. Counted here are around 300,000 clones, approximately 15% occurring once; the ten biggest clones make up over 5%. Sequenced input: central memory CD4+ T cells from blood. The origin of the receptors is a man aged 30 to 39 in good health. CDR3s include the opening cysteine and the closing phenylalanine or tryptophan. D genes are given only for firm matches. Some rows have no size entry. The others give once, few or many, or a class for an expanded clone.

clone_size: -
d_call: -
v_call: TRBV7-2
cdr3_length: 12
j_call: TRBJ2-3
cdr3_nt: TGTGCCAGCAGCTTAGTGGAAGATACGCAGTATTTT
cdr3_aa: CASSLVEDTQYF

clone_size: few
d_call: -
v_call: TRBV5-6
cdr3_length: 11
j_call: TRBJ2-3
cdr3_nt: TGTGCCAGCAGCTTGGAAGGACATAGCCTTTTT
cdr3_aa: CASSLEGHSLF

clone_size: -
d_call: -
v_call: TRBV7-2
cdr3_length: 14
j_call: TRBJ1-1
cdr3_nt: TGTGCCAGCAGCCTCAAGGGGGGGAACACTGAAGCTTTCTTT
cdr3_aa: CASSLKGGNTEAFF

clone_size: medium-sized
d_call: -
v_call: TRBV6-5
cdr3_length: 13
j_call: TRBJ2-3
cdr3_nt: TGTGCCAGCAGCCGGACTCGTGGAAATACGCAGTATTTT
cdr3_aa: CASSRTRGNTQYF

clone_size: -
d_call: TRBD1
v_call: TRBV7-2
cdr3_length: 15
j_call: TRBJ1-2
cdr3_nt: TGTGCCAGCAGCCTCCACCGACAGGGGGCGGGAGGCTACACCTTC
cdr3_aa: CASSLHRQGAGGYTF

clone_size: many
d_call: -
v_call: TRBV5-5
cdr3_length: 15
j_call: TRBJ2-2
cdr3_nt: TGTGCCAGCAGCTTGGAACAGATTAAGTCCGGGGAGCTGTTTTTT
cdr3_aa: CASSLEQIKSGELFF

clone_size: few
d_call: TRBD2
v_call: TRBV7-2
cdr3_length: 15
j_call: TRBJ2-1
cdr3_nt: TGTGCCAGCAGCTTTAGCGGGGGGGCCTACAATGAGCAGTTCTTC
cdr3_aa: CASSFSGGAYNEQFF

clone_size: -
d_call: -
v_call: TRBV19
cdr3_length: 14
j_call: TRBJ1-2
cdr3_nt: TGTGCCAGTAGCCCCAACCCAGACCTCTATGGCTACACCTTC
cdr3_aa: CASSPNPDLYGYTF

clone_size: -
d_call: TRBD2
v_call: TRBV6-4
cdr3_length: 12
j_call: TRBJ2-1
cdr3_nt: TGTGCCAGCCTTTCCGTCCCGGGACTAGGGTTCTTC
cdr3_aa: CASLSVPGLGFF

clone_size: -
d_call: -
v_call: TRBV7-2
cdr3_length: 12
j_call: TRBJ2-5
cdr3_nt: TGTGCCAGCAGTCCACGGGGAGAGACCCAGTACTTC
cdr3_aa: CASSPRGETQYF

clone_size: few
d_call: TRBD2
v_call: TRBV4-1
cdr3_length: 14
j_call: TRBJ2-3
cdr3_nt: TGCGCCAGCAGCCCGACTAGCAGCACAGATACGCAGTATTTT
cdr3_aa: CASSPTSSTDTQYF

clone_size: -
d_call: TRBD1
v_call: TRBV10-3
cdr3_length: 15
j_call: TRBJ1-3
cdr3_nt: TGTGCCATCAGCCCGGACAGGGGGCTTGGAAACACCATATATTTT
cdr3_aa: CAISPDRGLGNTIYF

clone_size: few
d_call: -
v_call: TRBV9
cdr3_length: 16
j_call: TRBJ2-1
cdr3_nt: TGTGCCAGCAGCGTAGAGGGCCTGAGCTCCTACAATGAGCAGTTCTTC
cdr3_aa: CASSVEGLSSYNEQFF

clone_size: many
d_call: TRBD1
v_call: TRBV2
cdr3_length: 12
j_call: TRBJ1-4
cdr3_nt: TGTGCCAGCGGGACAGGGGAAGGAAAACTGTTTTTT
cdr3_aa: CASGTGEGKLFF

clone_size: -
d_call: TRBD1
v_call: TRBV19
cdr3_length: 15
j_call: TRBJ1-3
cdr3_nt: TGTGCCAGCTCCCCGGAAAGGGGGCTTGGAAACACCATATATTTT
cdr3_aa: CASSPERGLGNTIYF

clone_size: -
d_call: TRBD1
v_call: TRBV6-1
cdr3_length: 13
j_call: TRBJ1-2
cdr3_nt: TGTGCCAGCAGATGGACAGGCCCCTATGGCTACACCTTC
cdr3_aa: CASRWTGPYGYTF

clone_size: -
d_call: -
v_call: TRBV6-6
cdr3_length: 14
j_call: TRBJ1-2
cdr3_nt: TGTGCCAGCAGCCCCCCTCGGGGAAACTATGGCTACACCTTC
cdr3_aa: CASSPPRGNYGYTF

clone_size: -
d_call: -
v_call: TRBV11-3
cdr3_length: 13
j_call: TRBJ1-2
cdr3_nt: TGTGCCAGCAGCTTGGAGGGAGGATATGGCTACACCTTC
cdr3_aa: CASSLEGGYGYTF

clone_size: -
d_call: -
v_call: TRBV19
cdr3_length: 17
j_call: TRBJ1-1
cdr3_nt: TGTGCCAGTAGTACCCACAACATGGTAGGGTTGAACACTGAAGCTTTCTTT
cdr3_aa: CASSTHNMVGLNTEAFF

clone_size: few
d_call: -
v_call: TRBV2
cdr3_length: 14
j_call: TRBJ1-4
cdr3_nt: TGTGCCAGCAGTGATGGAGGGCCCGCGGAAAAACTGTTTTTT
cdr3_aa: CASSDGGPAEKLFF

clone_size: few
d_call: -
v_call: TRBV5-6
cdr3_length: 13
j_call: TRBJ2-1
cdr3_nt: TGTGCCAGCAGCTTGGGGCTACCCAATGAGCAGTTCTTC
cdr3_aa: CASSLGLPNEQFF

clone_size: few
d_call: TRBD1
v_call: TRBV7-9
cdr3_length: 13
j_call: TRBJ2-3
cdr3_nt: TGTGCCAGAGGGACAGGGGGCACAGATACGCAGTATTTT
cdr3_aa: CARGTGGTDTQYF

clone_size: -
d_call: -
v_call: TRBV5-1
cdr3_length: 15
j_call: TRBJ1-3
cdr3_nt: TGCGCCAGCAGTCAACGGGGGGACTCTGGAAACACCATATATTTT
cdr3_aa: CASSQRGDSGNTIYF

clone_size: -
d_call: -
v_call: TRBV7-8
cdr3_length: 12
j_call: TRBJ2-5
cdr3_nt: TGTGCCAGCAGTTTAGGAGTGGAGACCCAGTACTTC
cdr3_aa: CASSLGVETQYF

clone_size: -
d_call: TRBD1
v_call: TRBV28
cdr3_length: 13
j_call: TRBJ1-2
cdr3_nt: TGTGCCAGCAGTTTATTAGGGGGACAGGGCTACACCTTC
cdr3_aa: CASSLLGGQGYTF

clone_size: -
d_call: TRBD1
v_call: TRBV5-6
cdr3_length: 17
j_call: TRBJ2-5
cdr3_nt: TGTGCCAGCAGTTTAAGAAGACAGGGATGGGGCCAAGAGACCCAGTACTTC
cdr3_aa: CASSLRRQGWGQETQYF

clone_size: -
d_call: -
v_call: TRBV11-1
cdr3_length: 12
j_call: TRBJ2-3
cdr3_nt: TGTGCCAGCAGCCGGAGCACAGATACGCAGTATTTT
cdr3_aa: CASSRSTDTQYF

clone_size: few
d_call: TRBD1
v_call: TRBV7-8
cdr3_length: 16
j_call: TRBJ2-1
cdr3_nt: TGTGCCAGCAGCTTAGCGGACAGGGCCTCCTACAATGAGCAGTTCTTC
cdr3_aa: CASSLADRASYNEQFF

clone_size: -
d_call: -
v_call: TRBV5-1
cdr3_length: 16
j_call: TRBJ2-2
cdr3_nt: TGCGCCAGCAGCTCCACCCCGGTACAGGACACCGGGGAGCTGTTTTTT
cdr3_aa: CASSSTPVQDTGELFF

clone_size: few
d_call: -
v_call: TRBV5-4
cdr3_length: 14
j_call: TRBJ1-1
cdr3_nt: TGTGCCAGCAGCCGCGAGGTTTTGAACACTGAAGCTTTCTTT
cdr3_aa: CASSREVLNTEAFF

clone_size: -
d_call: TRBD2
v_call: TRBV7-9
cdr3_length: 15
j_call: TRBJ2-1
cdr3_nt: TGTGCCAGCAGCAGAACTAGCGGGGGGTACAATGAGCAGTTCTTC
cdr3_aa: CASSRTSGGYNEQFF

clone_size: -
d_call: -
v_call: TRBV2
cdr3_length: 15
j_call: TRBJ1-4
cdr3_nt: TGTGCCAGCAGATGGGTGGGGACAACTAATGAAAAACTGTTTTTT
cdr3_aa: CASRWVGTTNEKLFF

clone_size: few
d_call: -
v_call: TRBV4-3
cdr3_length: 16
j_call: TRBJ1-2
cdr3_nt: TGCGCCAGCAGCCAAGATCGAAGGAGAGGCCGGGGTGGCTACACCTTC
cdr3_aa: CASSQDRRRGRGGYTF

clone_size: -
d_call: -
v_call: TRBV19
cdr3_length: 13
j_call: TRBJ1-1
cdr3_nt: TGTGCCAGTAGTATTAAGGGACCGACTGAAGCTTTCTTT
cdr3_aa: CASSIKGPTEAFF

clone_size: few
d_call: -
v_call: TRBV27
cdr3_length: 13
j_call: TRBJ2-7
cdr3_nt: TGTGCCAGCAGTGAGGGGTTTAACTACGAGCAGTACTTC
cdr3_aa: CASSEGFNYEQYF

clone_size: few
d_call: -
v_call: TRBV7-8
cdr3_length: 13
j_call: TRBJ2-3
cdr3_nt: TGTGCCAGCAGCTGGATGGAATCGGATACGCAGTATTTT
cdr3_aa: CASSWMESDTQYF

clone_size: -
d_call: -
v_call: TRBV27
cdr3_length: 15
j_call: TRBJ2-1
cdr3_nt: TGTGCCAGCAGTCCGACGGCGGCGGGGTCATATGAGCAGTTCTTC
cdr3_aa: CASSPTAAGSYEQFF

clone_size: -
d_call: -
v_call: TRBV5-6
cdr3_length: 15
j_call: TRBJ2-1
cdr3_nt: TGTGCCAGCAGCGCTCCGGACCTAAAATACAATGAGCAGTTCTTC
cdr3_aa: CASSAPDLKYNEQFF

clone_size: -
d_call: -
v_call: TRBV2
cdr3_length: 16
j_call: TRBJ1-5
cdr3_nt: TGTGCCAGCAGTGAATTAGGAGGGACTAGCAATCAGCCCCAGCATTTT
cdr3_aa: CASSELGGTSNQPQHF

clone_size: -
d_call: -
v_call: TRBV2
cdr3_length: 14
j_call: TRBJ1-1
cdr3_nt: TGTGCCAGCAGGGGGACGGGTATGAACACTGAAGCTTTCTTT
cdr3_aa: CASRGTGMNTEAFF

clone_size: -
d_call: -
v_call: TRBV10-3
cdr3_length: 13
j_call: TRBJ1-5
cdr3_nt: TGTGCCATCAGTCCAGGGATCAATCAGCCCCAGCATTTT
cdr3_aa: CAISPGINQPQHF

clone_size: few
d_call: -
v_call: TRBV6-1
cdr3_length: 13
j_call: TRBJ1-1
cdr3_nt: TGTGCCAGCAGTGAATTAGGGAGAACTGAAGCTTTCTTT
cdr3_aa: CASSELGRTEAFF

clone_size: few
d_call: -
v_call: TRBV5-4
cdr3_length: 15
j_call: TRBJ1-2
cdr3_nt: TGTGCCAGCAGCTCGGTCCTTGGGGGCCGAGAGGGCTACACCTTC
cdr3_aa: CASSSVLGGREGYTF

clone_size: few
d_call: -
v_call: TRBV7-6
cdr3_length: 14
j_call: TRBJ1-3
cdr3_nt: TGTGCCAGCAGCTTTACAGGGTCTGGAAACACCATATATTTT
cdr3_aa: CASSFTGSGNTIYF

clone_size: -
d_call: TRBD2
v_call: TRBV19
cdr3_length: 16
j_call: TRBJ2-1
cdr3_nt: TGTGCCAGTAGTCCATTAGCGGGAGGGTCCTACAATGAGCAGTTCTTC
cdr3_aa: CASSPLAGGSYNEQFF

clone_size: -
d_call: -
v_call: TRBV7-9
cdr3_length: 13
j_call: TRBJ1-2
cdr3_nt: TGTGCCAGCAGCTCCTGGCGGGCCTATGGCTACACCTTC
cdr3_aa: CASSSWRAYGYTF

clone_size: -
d_call: -
v_call: TRBV27
cdr3_length: 12
j_call: TRBJ2-5
cdr3_nt: TGTGCCAGCAGTTTTTTTGGAGAGACCCAGTACTTC
cdr3_aa: CASSFFGETQYF

clone_size: few
d_call: TRBD1
v_call: TRBV5-4
cdr3_length: 13
j_call: TRBJ2-1
cdr3_nt: TGTGCCAGCAGCTTAACACAGGGGTATGAGCAGTTCTTC
cdr3_aa: CASSLTQGYEQFF

clone_size: -
d_call: TRBD2
v_call: TRBV5-4
cdr3_length: 14
j_call: TRBJ2-3
cdr3_nt: TGTGCCAGCAGTATGACTAGCGGGAGGGATACGCAGTATTTT
cdr3_aa: CASSMTSGRDTQYF

clone_size: few
d_call: -
v_call: TRBV9
cdr3_length: 16
j_call: TRBJ2-5
cdr3_nt: TGTGCCAGCAGCGTATTAGGCCGAGGATTCCAAGAGACCCAGTACTTC
cdr3_aa: CASSVLGRGFQETQYF

clone_size: -
d_call: -
v_call: TRBV11-3
cdr3_length: 16
j_call: TRBJ2-3
cdr3_nt: TGTGCCAGCAGCTTAGATATCGGCCAAGGGAAGGATACGCAGTATTTT
cdr3_aa: CASSLDIGQGKDTQYF

clone_size: few
d_call: -
v_call: TRBV5-5
cdr3_length: 12
j_call: TRBJ2-2
cdr3_nt: TGTGCCAGCAGTAAGAACACCGGGGAGCTGTTTTTT
cdr3_aa: CASSKNTGELFF

clone_size: few
d_call: TRBD1
v_call: TRBV30
cdr3_length: 15
j_call: TRBJ1-6
cdr3_nt: TGTGCCTGGAGTGGGGACAGCCAAGGTGGTTCACCCCTCCACTTT
cdr3_aa: CAWSGDSQGGSPLHF

clone_size: few
d_call: -
v_call: TRBV4-2
cdr3_length: 12
j_call: TRBJ2-5
cdr3_nt: TGTGCCAGCAGCCAACCTCAAGAGACCCAGTACTTC
cdr3_aa: CASSQPQETQYF